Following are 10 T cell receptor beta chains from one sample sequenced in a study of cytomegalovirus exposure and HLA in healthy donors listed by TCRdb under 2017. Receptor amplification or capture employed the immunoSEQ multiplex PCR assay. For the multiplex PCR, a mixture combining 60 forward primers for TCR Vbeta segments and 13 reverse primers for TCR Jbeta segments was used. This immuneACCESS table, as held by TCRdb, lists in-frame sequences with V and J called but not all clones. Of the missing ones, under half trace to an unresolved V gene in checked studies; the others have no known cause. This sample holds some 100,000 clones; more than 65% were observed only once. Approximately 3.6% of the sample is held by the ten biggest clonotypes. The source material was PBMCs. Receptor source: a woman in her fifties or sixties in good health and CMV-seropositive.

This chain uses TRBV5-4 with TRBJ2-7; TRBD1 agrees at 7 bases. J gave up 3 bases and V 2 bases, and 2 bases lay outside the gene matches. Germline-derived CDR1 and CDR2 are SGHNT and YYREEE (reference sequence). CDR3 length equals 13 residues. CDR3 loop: CASSLRDSYEQYF. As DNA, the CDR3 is TGTGCCAGCAGCTTACGGGACAGCTACGAGCAGTACTTC.

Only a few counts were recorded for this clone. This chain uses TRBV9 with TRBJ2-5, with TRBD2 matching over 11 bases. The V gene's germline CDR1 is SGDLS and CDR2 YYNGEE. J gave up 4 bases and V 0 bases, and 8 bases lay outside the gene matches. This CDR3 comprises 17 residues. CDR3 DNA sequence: TGTGCCAGCAGCGTAGGCCTCCTAGCGGGAGGTACAGAGACCCAGTACTTC. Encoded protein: CASSVGLLAGGTETQYF.

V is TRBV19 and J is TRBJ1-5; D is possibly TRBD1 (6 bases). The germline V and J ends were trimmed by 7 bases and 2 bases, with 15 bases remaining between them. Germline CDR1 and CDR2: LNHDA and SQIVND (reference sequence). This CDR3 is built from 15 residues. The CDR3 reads CASTQGPGGNQPQHF. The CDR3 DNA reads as TGTGCCAGTACCCAGGGGCCCGGGGGCAATCAGCCCCAGCATTTT.

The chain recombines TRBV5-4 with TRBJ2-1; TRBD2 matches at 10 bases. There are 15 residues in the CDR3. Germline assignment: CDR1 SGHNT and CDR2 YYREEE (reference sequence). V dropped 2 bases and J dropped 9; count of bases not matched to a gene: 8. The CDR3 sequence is CASSFSGGLRGEQFF. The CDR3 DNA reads TGTGCCAGCAGCTTTAGCGGGGGGCTTAGAGGTGAGCAGTTCTTC.

CDR3 sequence: CAISSSTGGDGVSQYF. DNA for the CDR3: TGTGCCATCAGCTCGAGCACAGGGGGCGATGGCGTCTCCCAGTACTTC. V is TRBV10-3 and J is TRBJ2-5; 9 nucleotides line up with TRBD1. The V segment lost 6 bases and the J segment 9 bases; nucleotides outside the gene matches: 17. This CDR3 contains 16 residues. Germline V CDR1 and CDR2: ENHRY, SYGVKD.

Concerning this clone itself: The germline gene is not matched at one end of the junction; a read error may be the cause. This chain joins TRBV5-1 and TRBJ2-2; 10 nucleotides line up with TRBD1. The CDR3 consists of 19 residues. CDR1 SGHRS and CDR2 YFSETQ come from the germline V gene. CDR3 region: CASGDRGPPFSSNTGGLFF. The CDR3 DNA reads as TGCGCCAGCGGAGACAGGGGGCCCCCCTTTAGTTCGAACACCGGGGGGCTGTTTTTT.

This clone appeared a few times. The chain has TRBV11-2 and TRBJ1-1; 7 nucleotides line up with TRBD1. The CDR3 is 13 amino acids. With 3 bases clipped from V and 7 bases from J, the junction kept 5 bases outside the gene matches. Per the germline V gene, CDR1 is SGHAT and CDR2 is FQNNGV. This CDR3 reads CASSFWDSFEAFF. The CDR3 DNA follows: TGTGCCAGCAGCTTCTGGGACAGCTTTGAAGCTTTCTTT.

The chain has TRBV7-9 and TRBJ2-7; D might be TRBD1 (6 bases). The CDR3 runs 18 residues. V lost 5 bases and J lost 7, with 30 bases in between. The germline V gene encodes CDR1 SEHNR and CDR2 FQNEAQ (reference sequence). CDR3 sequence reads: CASSDLTSHRRRGREQYF. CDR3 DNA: TGTGCCAGCAGCGACCTTACAAGTCATCGTCGCAGGGGACGGGAGCAGTACTTC.

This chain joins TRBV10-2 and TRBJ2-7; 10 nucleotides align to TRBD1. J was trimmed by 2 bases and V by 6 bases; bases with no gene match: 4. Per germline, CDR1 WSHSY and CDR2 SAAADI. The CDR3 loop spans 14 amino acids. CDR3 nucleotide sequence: TGCGCCAGCAGACCGGGACAGGGGACCTACGAGCAGTACTTC. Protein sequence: CASRPGQGTYEQYF.

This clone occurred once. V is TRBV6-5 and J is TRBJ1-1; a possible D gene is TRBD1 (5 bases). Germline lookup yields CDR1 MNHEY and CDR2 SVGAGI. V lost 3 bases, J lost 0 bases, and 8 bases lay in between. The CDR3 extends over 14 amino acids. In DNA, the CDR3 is TGTGCCAGCAGTTATGTAGGGGTGAACACTGAAGCTTTCTTT. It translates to CASSYVGVNTEAFF.